The 19 T cell receptor beta chains presented below share a single source sample, sequenced in a study of chemoradiotherapy in HPV16-positive cancers. Libraries were prepared by immunoSEQ multiplex PCR; TCRdb keeps only in-frame clonotypes and omits some of them. The sample shows 2,500 to 4,000 clones, over 75% of them seen only once. This specimen was tumor tissue, taken from a patient who underwent chemoradiotherapy. The source is a human donor with HPV-associated anogenital cancer.

This clone was seen more than once but under ten times. The J gene is TRBJ2-7, the V gene TRBV5-1; 7 bases are shared with TRBD2. CDR3 length: 13 residues. Germline loops: CDR1 SGHRS, CDR2 YFSETQ. J gave up 3 bases and V 4 bases, and 4 bases lay outside the gene matches. The DNA for the CDR3 is TGCGCCAGCAGCCAACTAGCGAACTACGAGCAGTACTTC. Translated: CASSQLANYEQYF.

V and J are TRBV28 and TRBJ2-1; TRBD2 aligns across 7 bases. The germline V gene encodes CDR1 MDHEN and CDR2 SYDVKM. V dropped 3 bases and J dropped 6; count of bases not matched to a gene: 8. The CDR3 is 15 residues long. This CDR3 reads CASSLYSGGRNEQFF. The CDR3 DNA reads TGTGCCAGCAGTTTGTATTCGGGAGGACGCAATGAGCAGTTCTTC.

The chain has TRBV11-2 and TRBJ1-2; D unresolved. The CDR3 is made up of 15 amino acids. CDR1 and CDR2 from the germline V gene are SGHAT and FQNNGV. Trimming took 1 base from V and 4 from J, leaving 13 bases between them. The CDR3 nucleotides read TGTGCCAGCAGCTTAGGGTGGGTCCCCCCCTATGGCTACACCTTC. It translates to CASSLGWVPPYGYTF.

This chain's CDR3 is CASSLGDGNSPLHF. DNA for the CDR3: TGCGCCAGCAGCCTAGGGGACGGGAATTCACCCCTCCACTTT. The chain uses TRBV5-1 and TRBJ1-6, with D possibly being TRBD1 (5 bases). V dropped 4 bases and J dropped 7 bases, with 12 bases sitting between them. Germline V gene sequence: CDR1 SGHRS, CDR2 YFSETQ. This CDR3 is built from 14 residues.

The J gene is TRBJ2-3, the V gene TRBV15, with D maybe TRBD2 (6 bases). The V gene's germline CDR1 is LNHNV and CDR2 YYDKDF (reference sequence). The CDR3 covers 15 residues. With 0 bases removed from V and 7 bases from J, the gap between germline ends came to 14 bases. The CDR3 DNA is TGTGCCACCAGCAGAGATAATAGCGGTAGGAATACGCAGTATTTT. Its translation is CATSRDNSGRNTQYF.

This chain joins TRBV6-1 and TRBJ2-5; D possibly corresponds to TRBD1 (6 bases). Trimming took 3 bases from V and 2 from J, leaving 13 bases between them. This CDR3 is 15 amino acids long. Looked up from germline, CDR1 is MNHNS and CDR2 is SASEGT. The DNA of the CDR3 is TGTGCCAGCAGTGATCTACAGGGAAATCAAGAGACCCAGTACTTC. Translating gives CASSDLQGNQETQYF.

This clone occurred once. The chain joins TRBV15 to TRBJ2-1; weak D call: TRBD2 (5 bases). Germline CDR1 reads LNHNV; CDR2 reads YYDKDF (reference sequence). The V gene lost 3 bases and the J gene lost 9 bases, with 9 bases spanning the gap. The CDR3 is 12 amino acids. Written as DNA, the CDR3 is TGTGCCACCAGCAGGGAGACTACTGAGCAGTTCTTC. As protein: CATSRETTEQFF.

CDR3 in DNA: TGCAGCGTTGTTGGGTCTCCGGCCCCAGACAGGGGGCGGGAAAACATTCAGTACTTC. Its protein is CSVVGSPAPDRGRENIQYF. The chain links TRBV29-1 to TRBJ2-4; 10 bases map to TRBD1. The trim removed 4 bases at V and 5 bases at J, leaving 20 bases unmatched. CDR1 is SQVTM, CDR2 ANQGSEA, per germline. This CDR3 has 19 residues.

V gene TRBV2 combines with J gene TRBJ1-5; D is uncertain. The V end lost 8 bases, the J end lost 2 bases, and 7 bases lay between the germline ends. Germline V gene lookup returns CDR1 SNHLY and CDR2 FYNNEI. CDR3 length equals 12 residues. DNA for the CDR3: TGTGCCAGCTGGGGAGGCAATCAGCCCCAGCATTTT. Residues: CASWGGNQPQHF.

V is TRBV19 and J is TRBJ2-2; D could derive from TRBD1 or TRBD2 (5 bases each). Between the trimmed V and J ends, which lost 7 bases and 4 bases, there was a span of 13 bases. CDR3 length: 14 amino acids. Germline assignment: CDR1 LNHDA and CDR2 SQIVND (reference sequence). CDR3: CASMGESSTGELFF. CDR3 bases: TGTGCCAGTATGGGGGAGAGTAGCACCGGGGAGCTGTTTTTT. The complete variable domain, with remaining parts taken from reference TRBV19 and TRBJ2-2, reads DGGITQSPKYLFRKEGQNVTLSCEQNLNHDAMYWYRQDPGQGLRLIYYSQIVNDFQKGDIAEGYSVSREKKESFPLTVTSAQKNPTAFYLCASMGESSTGELFFGEGSRLTVL.

This chain connects TRBV4-1 to TRBJ2-1; 7 positions agree with TRBD1. The germline V gene encodes CDR1 MGHRA and CDR2 YSYEKL. The trim removed 1 base at V and 8 bases at J, leaving 8 bases unmatched. The CDR3 extends over 15 amino acids. The CDR3 sequence is CASSQADRPGDEQFF. The CDR3 DNA sequence: TGCGCCAGCAGCCAAGCGGACAGGCCTGGGGATGAGCAGTTCTTC.

The CDR3 protein is CASSLYSQGVEQFF. CDR3 DNA sequence: TGTGCCAGCAGTCTTTATTCTCAGGGGGTTGAGCAGTTCTTC. The chain is built from TRBV28 and TRBJ2-1; 7 nucleotides agree with TRBD1. The length of the CDR3 is 14 residues. V dropped 5 bases and J dropped 9; count of bases not matched to a gene: 10. Germline lookup yields CDR1 MDHEN and CDR2 SYDVKM.

This rearrangement joins TRBV7-2 to TRBJ2-1; 12 bases line up with TRBD2. In germline, CDR1 is SGHTA, CDR2 FQGNSA. Trimming cost V 3 bases and J 3 bases; bases outside gene matches: 6. The CDR3 sequence is 17 residues long. The CDR3 spells CASSFRLAGVSYNEQFF. The CDR3 DNA reads TGTGCCAGCAGCTTTCGACTAGCGGGAGTGAGCTACAATGAGCAGTTCTTC.

CDR3 nucleotide sequence: TGTGCCAGCAGCCAAAAGGAGAAGACCCAGTACTTC. The encoded protein is CASSQKEKTQYF. This sequence joins TRBV14 and TRBJ2-5, with D unresolved. Trimming cost V 2 bases and J 6 bases, with 7 bases left between them. In germline, CDR1 is SGHDN, CDR2 FVKESK. The CDR3 has 12 amino acids.

V is TRBV13 and J is TRBJ2-2; D unclear. The CDR3 has 13 amino acids. The V gene lost 6 bases and the J gene lost 3 bases, with 8 bases spanning the gap. CDR1 is PRHDT, CDR2 FYEKMQ, per germline (reference sequence). In nucleotides, the CDR3 is TGTGCCAGCAGATCCCCCGACACCGGGGAGCTGTTTTTT. It is translated as CASRSPDTGELFF.

In this sample, this clone turned up a few times. This rearrangement joins TRBV19 to TRBJ2-1; 7 bases map to TRBD1. V shed 0 bases and J 0 bases; nucleotides not matched to a gene: 5. CDR1 and CDR2 from the germline V gene are LNHDA and SQIVND (reference sequence). The CDR3 length is 17 residues. CDR3 DNA sequence: TGTGCCAGTAGTATAGAACCCAGGGGGAGCTCCTACAATGAGCAGTTCTTC. This sequence encodes CASSIEPRGSSYNEQFF. The full variable domain, in which reference TRBV19 and TRBJ2-1 provide the parts outside the CDR3, is DGGITQSPKYLFRKEGQNVTLSCEQNLNHDAMYWYRQDPGQGLRLIYYSQIVNDFQKGDIAEGYSVSREKKESFPLTVTSAQKNPTAFYLCASSIEPRGSSYNEQFFGPGTRLTVL.

The chain carries TRBV28 and TRBJ2-5, with a possible D match to TRBD2 (6 bases). Germline V CDR1 and CDR2: MDHEN, SYDVKM. V was cut by 3 bases and J by 5 bases, with 13 bases left in between. The length of the CDR3 is 14 residues. For the CDR3, the DNA is TGTGCCAGCAGTTTTGTGGAGGGAGCGGAGACCCAGTACTTC. Translated, it gives CASSFVEGAETQYF.

This clone was observed once. This sequence joins TRBV5-6 and TRBJ2-7, with 7 bases matching TRBD1. Germline V gene sequence: CDR1 SGHDT, CDR2 YYEEEE. The CDR3 covers 14 residues. V shed 0 bases, J shed 3 bases, and the junction held 3 bases outside the gene matches. The CDR3 DNA reads as TGTGCCAGCAGCTTGGGGGACAGCATCTACGAGCAGTACTTC. Protein: CASSLGDSIYEQYF.

This clone was detected only once. CDR3 in amino acids: CAWSVLGQGSLFGAFF. The CDR3 DNA sequence: TGTGCCTGGAGTGTACTAGGGCAGGGGAGTTTGTTCGGAGCTTTCTTT. The genes are TRBV30 and TRBJ1-1; a possible D gene is TRBD1 (6 bases). Deletions cut 0 bases from V and 10 bases from J, with 24 bases between. Germline V gene lookup returns CDR1 GTSNPN and CDR2 SVGIG (reference sequence). The CDR3 is 16 residues long.